In its sample, the clone carrying this T cell receptor beta chain ranks as medium-sized. This record comes from a study of radiotherapy plus CTLA-4 blockade in lung cancer. Repertoires were generated with immunoSEQ multiplex PCR, while TCRdb's copy carries only in-frame clones and drops some. Of over 100,000 clones detected, just under 90% appear once; the ten largest clones hold 6.9%. With V trimmed by 2 bases and J by 6 bases, 2 bases remained unmatched. Per germline, CDR1 SGHRS and CDR2 YFSETQ. The CDR3 sequence is 13 residues long. The chain employs TRBV5-1 and TRBJ2-7; 10 bases agree with TRBD1. This clonotype originated in a human donor with non-small cell lung cancer that progressed on radiotherapy plus ipilimumab. This material consisted of peripheral blood, taken from a patient treated with radiotherapy plus ipilimumab. CDR3 in amino acids: CASSFGTGVEQYF. The DNA of the CDR3 is TGCGCCAGCAGCTTCGGGACAGGGGTCGAGCAGTACTTC.